Each of the 9 T cell receptor beta chains below was sequenced from the same sample in a study of T cell responses to AZD1222 COVID-19 vaccine. Profiling relied on immunoSEQ multiplex PCR, and the TCRdb table lists in-frame clones only, not all of them. The table shows 130,000 or so clones, with 80% to 90% occurring only once. The sequencing here drew on peripheral blood, taken on day 0 of AZD1222 vaccination. Source of these receptors: an adult in good health.

The rearrangement joins TRBV7-3 to TRBJ2-3, with D perhaps matching TRBD1 or TRBD2 (5 bases each). Germline V lookup: CDR1 SGHTA, CDR2 FQGTGA. The CDR3 is made up of 14 amino acids. Between the trimmed V and J ends, which lost 5 bases and 4 bases, there was a span of 13 bases. The DNA for the CDR3 is TGTGCCAGCAGCCGGGGATTGGGGCCAGATACGCAGTATTTT. Encoded protein: CASSRGLGPDTQYF.

This clone was seen just once. This chain links TRBV15 with TRBJ1-1; no definite D call. From germline, CDR1 is LNHNV and CDR2 YYDKDF (reference sequence). V gave up 5 bases and J gave up 1 base, with 5 bases separating them. The CDR3 extends over 12 amino acids. This CDR3 is CATSLKNTEAFF. The CDR3 nucleotides read TGTGCCACCAGCCTTAAGAACACTGAAGCTTTCTTT.

The chain links TRBV12-3 or TRBV12-4 to TRBJ1-2, with 7 bases aligning to TRBD1. The CDR3 is 13 residues long. Losses at the gene ends were 7 bases for V and 1 base for J; bases not matched to a gene: 3. CDR3 nucleotides: TGTGCCAGCATCCGACAGGGTAACTATGGCTACACCTTC. This codes for CASIRQGNYGYTF.

The chain carries TRBV4-3 and TRBJ2-3; D remains ambiguous. The CDR3 covers 19 residues. V lost 0 bases and J lost 1, with 20 bases in between. The germline V gene encodes CDR1 LGHNA and CDR2 YSLEER. CDR3: CASSQDLGGKGWGTDTQYF. The CDR3 region has the DNA TGCGCCAGCAGCCAAGATTTGGGCGGTAAAGGTTGGGGCACAGATACGCAGTATTTT.

This clone was picked up one time. The chain combines TRBV6-5 with TRBJ1-6, with TRBD1 matching 9 bases. Trimming took 7 bases from V and 9 from J; bases not matched to a gene: 4. Germline V gene sequence: CDR1 MNHEY, CDR2 SVGAGI. There are 13 residues in the CDR3. The CDR3 sequence is CASTQGAGSPLHF. CDR3 DNA sequence: TGTGCCAGCACACAGGGGGCCGGTTCACCCCTCCACTTT.

This rearrangement joins TRBV28 to TRBJ2-7; no clear D. Germline-derived CDR1 and CDR2 are MDHEN and SYDVKM. V lost 3 bases, J lost 2 bases, and 11 bases lay in between. The CDR3 covers 14 residues. DNA of the CDR3: TGTGCCAGCAGTTTCAGAACGACAACCTACGAGCAGTACTTC. Its translation: CASSFRTTTYEQYF.

The gene calls are TRBV18 and TRBJ1-5; 7 nucleotides match TRBD1. This CDR3 is 15 amino acids long. CDR1 and CDR2 (germline): KGHSH, LQKENI. V shed 3 bases and J 8 bases; nucleotides not matched to a gene: 10. CDR3 sequence (DNA): TGTGCCAGCTCACCGAGGGGGCAGGGGTATAAGCCCCAGCATTTT. It translates to CASSPRGQGYKPQHF.

The V call is TRBV5-1, the J call TRBJ1-4, with 8 bases that match TRBD1. Per germline, CDR1 SGHRS and CDR2 YFSETQ. The CDR3 runs 15 residues. The V segment lost 2 bases and the J segment 0 bases; nucleotides outside the gene matches: 0. CDR3: CASSLQGATNEKLFF. The CDR3 region has the DNA TGCGCCAGCAGCTTACAGGGGGCAACTAATGAAAAACTGTTTTTT.

The CDR3 loop reads CASSEVPAHPLSYQETQYF. As DNA, the CDR3 is TGTGCCAGCAGTGAAGTCCCGGCCCACCCCCTGAGTTACCAAGAGACCCAGTACTTC. V usage is TRBV6-1 and J usage is TRBJ2-5; D is unclear. CDR1 and CDR2 (germline): MNHNS, SASEGT. Trimming pared 1 base from V and 0 bases from J, leaving 21 bases between. This CDR3 has 19 residues.